Listed below are T cell receptor beta chains from one sample, sequenced in a study of T-cell memory formation after mild COVID-19. TCRdb called the 5' RACE reads again in MiXCR, with one record for every CDR3 protein. The sample records 350,000 to 500,000 distinct CDR3 sequences, 20% being singletons. Sequencing was performed on PBMCs or a T cell subset sorted from them (not recorded which). The receptor set was obtained from an adult woman who had mild COVID-19 (a few samples of this study predate the infection). Cell type and time point are not known. Each CDR3 is given with its conserved first and last residue. A D gene is named only where the DNA matches it firmly. Not all rows give a size; the values are once, few, many and, for expanded clones, a class.

D,J,length,V,size,DNA,CDR3
.,TRBJ1-5,16,TRBV16,.,TGTGCCAGCAGCCAATCGGAGGGGCGAAGCAATCAGCCCCAGCATTTT,CASSQSEGRSNQPQHF
.,TRBJ1-1,16,TRBV15,once,TGTGCCACCAGCAGAGATTTCGGGCCCCCGGTGAACGAAGCTTTCTTT,CATSRDFGPPVNEAFF
.,TRBJ2-2,14,TRBV7-6,.,TGTGCCAGCAGCCTAAATACGAACACCGGGGAGCTGTTTTTT,CASSLNTNTGELFF
.,TRBJ2-1,15,TRBV7-8,few,TGTGCCAGCAGCTTAGGTAGCTTTCAGCGGCATGAGCAGTTCTTC,CASSLGSFQRHEQFF
.,TRBJ2-1,14,TRBV5-1,many,TGCGCCAGCAGCCTGACCGGCTCCTACAATGAGCAGTTCTTC,CASSLTGSYNEQFF
.,TRBJ1-2,13,TRBV29-1,few,TGCAGCGTTGAAGATCGAAGGCGTCCGGGCTACACCTTC,CSVEDRRRPGYTF
.,TRBJ2-5,11,TRBV6-6,.,TGTGCCAGCAGCAAACTCGGGCCCCAGTACTTC,CASSKLGPQYF
.,TRBJ1-1,11,TRBV10-3,.,TGTGCCATCGGTTTGTTCACTGAAGCTTTCTTT,CAIGLFTEAFF
TRBD1,TRBJ1-2,14,TRBV29-1,few,TGCAGCGCACAGGGGGGGATATTGGACTATGGCTACACCTTC,CSAQGGILDYGYTF
TRBD1,TRBJ2-2,15,TRBV2,.,TGTGCCAGTATTTCCGGGACAGGGGGCACCGGGGAGCTGTTTTTT,CASISGTGGTGELFF
.,TRBJ2-7,14,TRBV4-1,few,TGCGCCAGCAGCCAAGAAGGGACTCCCTACGAGCAGTACTTC,CASSQEGTPYEQYF
.,TRBJ2-1,12,TRBV12-3/TRBV12-4,.,TGTGCCAGCAGTCCGACTAGGAATGAGCAGTTCTTC,CASSPTRNEQFF
.,TRBJ2-7,13,TRBV7-3,few,TGTGCCAGCAGCTACGGAGGGGCCGACGAGCAGTACTTC,CASSYGGADEQYF
TRBD1,TRBJ2-7,15,TRBV4-1,few,TGCGCCAGCAGCCCCACGGGGACAGATCCCTACGAGCAGTACTTC,CASSPTGTDPYEQYF
.,TRBJ2-2,13,TRBV29-1,.,TGCAGCGTTGAGGGGGTGCACACCGGGGAGCTGTTTTTT,CSVEGVHTGELFF
.,TRBJ1-5,9,TRBV7-6,.,TGTGCCAGCAGGCAGCCCCAGCATTTT,CASRQPQHF
.,TRBJ2-5,13,TRBV6-5,.,TGTGCCAGCAGTTACGACCCGAGGGAGACCCAGTACTTC,CASSYDPRETQYF
.,TRBJ2-3,15,TRBV18,few,TGTGCCAGCTCACAACAGGGACGCGGCACAGATACGCAGTATTTT,CASSQQGRGTDTQYF
TRBD1,TRBJ2-7,13,TRBV6-5,.,TGTGCCAGCAGCCGGGACAGGAACTACGAGCAGTACTTC,CASSRDRNYEQYF
.,TRBJ1-5,13,TRBV20-1,few,TGCAGTGCAACCCGGGCCGCAAATCAGCCCCAGCATTTT,CSATRAANQPQHF
.,TRBJ1-5,12,TRBV12-3/TRBV12-4,.,TGTGCCAGCAGTCCGACCGGGGGGCCCCAGCATTTT,CASSPTGGPQHF
TRBD1,TRBJ2-3,18,TRBV4-2,once,TGTGCCAGCAGCCCTAAGAGTGAGGGGACAGGGATGACAGATACGCAGTATTTT,CASSPKSEGTGMTDTQYF
TRBD1,TRBJ1-1,12,TRBV7-3,.,TGTGCCAGCAGACTGGACAGGGGGAGAGCTTTCTTT,CASRLDRGRAFF
.,TRBJ1-5,14,TRBV9,.,TGTGCCAGCAGCGCGTCCCAGTCCAATCAGCCCCAGCATTTT,CASSASQSNQPQHF
TRBD1,TRBJ2-2,18,TRBV9,.,TGTGCCAGCAGCGGAGGGGACAGCGCTTTTTCGGGCACCGGGGAGCTGTTTTTT,CASSGGDSAFSGTGELFF
.,TRBJ1-5,13,TRBV18,.,TGTGCCAGCTCACCGCACCCCCGCCAGCCCCAGCATTTT,CASSPHPRQPQHF
.,TRBJ2-5,16,TRBV6-5,.,TGTGCCAGCAGTCCTCGAGGGGGATTCTACCAAGAGACCCAGTACTTC,CASSPRGGFYQETQYF
TRBD2,TRBJ2-3,15,TRBV4-3,.,TGCGCCAGCAGCCGATCCACTAGCGGCACAGATACGCAGTATTTT,CASSRSTSGTDTQYF
.,TRBJ2-1,13,TRBV2,few,TGTGCCAGCAGTCTCCTAGAGTCGACTGAGCAGTTCTTC,CASSLLESTEQFF
TRBD1,TRBJ1-1,15,TRBV27,few,TGTGCCAGCAGTACCCGGACAGGGCTTAACACTGAAGCTTTCTTT,CASSTRTGLNTEAFF
.,TRBJ1-4,15,TRBV9,few,TGTGCCAGCAGCGCTGGACTGACCTTCGATGAAAAACTGTTTTTT,CASSAGLTFDEKLFF
.,TRBJ1-1,13,TRBV27,once,TGTGCCAGCAGTTTTCAGGGGCCCACTGAAGCTTTCTTT,CASSFQGPTEAFF
TRBD1,TRBJ2-7,15,TRBV4-1,.,TGCGCCAGCAGCGTTCCGGGACAGGGGGCCTACGAGCAGTACTTC,CASSVPGQGAYEQYF
TRBD2,TRBJ2-1,14,TRBV12-3/TRBV12-4,.,TGTGCCAGCAGTCCGATAAGCGGGAGGGCTGAGCAGTTCTTC,CASSPISGRAEQFF
TRBD1,TRBJ2-3,15,TRBV14,few,TGTGCCAGCAGCGTCCGACAGGGGTACGCCGATACGCAGTATTTT,CASSVRQGYADTQYF
TRBD2,TRBJ2-1,14,TRBV5-4,.,TGTGCCAGCAGCTTGAGCAGCGGGGCGAATGAGCAGTTCTTC,CASSLSSGANEQFF
.,TRBJ2-3,15,TRBV7-9,.,TGTGCCAGCAGCTTCCGCCGGGGCAGCACAGATACGCAGTATTTT,CASSFRRGSTDTQYF
.,TRBJ2-3,15,TRBV5-1,few,TGCGCCAGCAGCTTGGAGGAGCCTGACACAGATACGCAGTATTTT,CASSLEEPDTDTQYF
.,TRBJ2-3,17,TRBV7-8,few,TGTGCCAGCAGCTTAGTTGTGAGGGCCACGAAAAAGAATACGCAGTATTTT,CASSLVVRATKKNTQYF